This T cell receptor beta chain stems from a study of shared clonotypes between healthy human individuals. It was CD45RO-negative cells, positively selected for CCR7, that made up naive CD8 cells, with terminally differentiated effector memory CD45RA+ cells excluded. Overall study results and limits: Relative to their counterparts shared across all four donors, non-shared clonotypes exhibited diminished generation probabilities. Larger estimated richness was generally recorded for naive subsets relative to memory subsets. Investigators collected only blood, and repertoires in tissues likely differ.

Authors' methods: ImmunoSEQ output lacked quality scores and full-length reads, limiting matched filtering. Here immunoSEQ multiplex PCR was the method, and the copy in TCRdb shows in-frame clones only, minus some. The V and J calls and the clone size are those of that table, but D and trimming were determined from the DNA. The repertoire has about 1,800,000 clones, roughly 94% of them found once; the top ten carry 1% to 1.5%. This clone was found once. The antigen is undetermined. The CDR3 has 11 amino acids. Looked up from germline, CDR1 is MGHRA and CDR2 is YSYEKL. V lost 4 bases, J lost 10 bases, and 8 bases lay in between.

This chain links TRBV4-1 with TRBJ2-1; D perhaps matches TRBD2 (5 bases). This receptor was obtained from a man aged 18 to 30 in good health. The source material was naive CD8+ T cells sorted from blood. CDR3 coding DNA: TGCGCCAGCAGCCTACGCGGGGAGCAGTTCTTC. The encoded protein is CASSLRGEQFF.